The 7 T cell receptor beta chains presented below share a single source sample, sequenced in a study of beta chain features in type 1 diabetes. Findings and limits, study-wide: People with Type 1 diabetes carried modestly yet significantly shorter TCRB CDR3s in all four CD4+ subsets.

No cognate antigen is known for these TCRs. Every isolated RNA sample was fully reverse transcribed, so sequencing captured expressed TCRB transcripts. Clones were read by immunoSEQ multiplex PCR, and TCRdb kept only the in-frame ones, dropping some. The sample has 150,000 or so clones; approximately 62% are singletons. The specimen sequenced was naive CD4+ T cells from blood. Receptor source: a man under 40 with type 1 diabetes.

The chain links TRBV4-3 to TRBJ1-2; D is undetermined. Germline loops: CDR1 LGHNA, CDR2 YSLEER. The CDR3 contains 15 residues. V lost 3 bases to trimming and J lost 1 base, with 12 bases between them. CDR3 DNA: TGCGCCAGCAGCCAGCGAGCGAGGGATAACTATGGCTACACCTTC. It translates to CASSQRARDNYGYTF.

V and J are TRBV7-2 and TRBJ2-7, with D unresolved. V was trimmed by 4 bases and J by 2 bases, leaving 6 bases between them. CDR3 length: 12 residues. The germline V gene has CDR1 SGHTA and CDR2 FQGNSA. CDR3 amino acids: CASSSTTYEQYF. In DNA, the CDR3 is TGTGCCAGCAGCTCGACCACCTACGAGCAGTACTTC. The full variable domain, in which reference TRBV7-2 and TRBJ2-7 provide the parts outside the CDR3, is GAGVSQSPSNKVTEKGKDVELRCDPISGHTALYWYRQSLGQGLEFLIYFQGNSAPDKSGLPSDRFSAERTGGSVSTLTIQRTQQEDSAVYLCASSSTTYEQYFGPGTRLTVT.

The chain recombines TRBV7-2 with TRBJ2-3; D call uncertain. Germline CDR1 reads SGHTA; CDR2 reads FQGNSA. The CDR3 contains 12 residues. V was pared by 6 bases and J by 4 bases, with 8 bases between. The CDR3 is CASRQVADTQYF. CDR3 nucleotide sequence: TGTGCCAGCAGGCAGGTTGCAGATACGCAGTATTTT.

The chain joins TRBV6-5 to TRBJ2-1, with unresolved D. Looked up from germline, CDR1 is MNHEY and CDR2 is SVGAGI. Trimming cost V 0 bases and J 3 bases, with 3 bases left between them. The CDR3 loop spans 13 amino acids. CDR3 in DNA: TGTGCCAGCAGTTACTCGTACTACAATGAGCAGTTCTTC. Protein: CASSYSYYNEQFF.

The chain joins TRBV6-5 to TRBJ2-3; D ambiguous. V was shortened by 5 bases and J by 0 bases, with 0 bases between the two germline ends. There are 11 residues in the CDR3. Germline V gene data show CDR1 as MNHEY and CDR2 as SVGAGI. The DNA of the CDR3 is TGTGCCAGCAGTAGCACAGATACGCAGTATTTT. It encodes CASSSTDTQYF.

This chain connects TRBV2 to TRBJ1-1; D unresolved. The V gene's germline CDR1 is SNHLY and CDR2 FYNNEI. V gave up 10 bases and J gave up 1 base, with 7 bases separating them. The CDR3 contains 11 residues. The CDR3 sequence is CATARNTEAFF. The DNA for the CDR3 is TGTGCCACAGCACGGAACACTGAAGCTTTCTTT.

This clone was counted between two and nine times. The J gene is TRBJ2-1, the V gene TRBV30, with a possible D match to TRBD1 (5 bases). V lost 5 bases and J lost 7, with 9 bases in between. Germline V gives CDR1 GTSNPN, CDR2 SVGIG (reference sequence). CDR3 length equals 11 residues. The CDR3 nucleotides are TGTGCCTGGGTACAGGAGAATGAGCAGTTCTTC. Translation: CAWVQENEQFF.